Detailed here is one T cell receptor beta chain. Its target is unknown. Unmatched junction bases numbered 8, after V lost 5 bases and J lost 1 base. Germline V gene lookup returns CDR1 SGHTA and CDR2 FQGNSA. The CDR3 spans 18 residues. The investigators amplified TCR beta CDR3 regions from RNA transcripts. HTBI primers were the set used in a first-round RT-PCR of the TCR CDR3. TCRdb processed the multiplex PCR reads anew with MiXCR; each CDR3 protein has one entry. The data contain 530,000 or so distinct CDR3 sequences, about 43% of them singletons. The entry originates in a study of T cells in Graves' hyperthyroidism and ophthalmopathy. Study findings and constraints: Most thyroid clonotypes expanded above 0.001 were also detected in blood.

The hyperthyroidism patients had all been newly diagnosed, and their disease duration was under 2 months. Their ages ranged from 18 to 65 years. Diagnosing involved the use of clinical symptoms, serum thyroxine and TRAb, thyroid ultrasound and orbital computed tomography. This sequence joins TRBV7-2 and TRBJ2-2; TRBD2 matches 12 bases. The sample consisted of peripheral blood or thyroid tissue (not recorded which). This TCR was recovered from a woman between 18 and 29 years old with Graves' hyperthyroidism. CDR3 in amino acids: CASSETWTSGKNTGELFF. As DNA, the CDR3 is TGTGCCAGCAGCGAAACCTGGACTAGCGGGAAGAACACCGGGGAGCTGTTTTTT.